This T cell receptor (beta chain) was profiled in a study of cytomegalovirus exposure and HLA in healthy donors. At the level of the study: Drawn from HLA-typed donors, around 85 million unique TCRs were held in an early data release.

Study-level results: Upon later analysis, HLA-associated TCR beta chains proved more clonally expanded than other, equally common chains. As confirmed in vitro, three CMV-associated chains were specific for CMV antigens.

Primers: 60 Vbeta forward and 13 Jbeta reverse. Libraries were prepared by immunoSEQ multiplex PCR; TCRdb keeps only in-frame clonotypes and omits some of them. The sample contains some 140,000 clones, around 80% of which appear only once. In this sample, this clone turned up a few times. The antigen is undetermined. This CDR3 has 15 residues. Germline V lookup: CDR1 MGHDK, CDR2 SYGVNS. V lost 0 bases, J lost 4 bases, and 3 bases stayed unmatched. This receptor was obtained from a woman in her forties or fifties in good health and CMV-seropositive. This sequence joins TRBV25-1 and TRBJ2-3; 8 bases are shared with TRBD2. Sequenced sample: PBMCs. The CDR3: CASSEYRGGPDTQYF. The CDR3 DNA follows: TGTGCCAGCAGTGAATACCGGGGGGGCCCAGATACGCAGTATTTT.